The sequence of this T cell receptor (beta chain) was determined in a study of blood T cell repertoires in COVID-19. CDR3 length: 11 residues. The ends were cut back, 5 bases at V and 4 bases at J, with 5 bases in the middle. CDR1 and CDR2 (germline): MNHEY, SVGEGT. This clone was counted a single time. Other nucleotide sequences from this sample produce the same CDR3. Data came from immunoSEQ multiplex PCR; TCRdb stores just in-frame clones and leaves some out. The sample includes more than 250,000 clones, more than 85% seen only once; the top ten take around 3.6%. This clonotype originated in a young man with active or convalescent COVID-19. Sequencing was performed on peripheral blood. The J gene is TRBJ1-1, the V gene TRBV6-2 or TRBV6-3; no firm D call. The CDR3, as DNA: TGTGCCAGCAGTCGGGGCACTGAAGCTTTCTTT. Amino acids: CASSRGTEAFF.